This TCR beta chain is drawn from a study of identical twins. This clonotype was observed once. V lost 11 bases and J 0 bases, leaving 5 bases between the germline ends. Germline loops: CDR1 MDHEN, CDR2 SYDVKM. The CDR3 runs to 12 residues. In TCRdb, the 5' RACE reads were re-called with MiXCR into one record per CDR3 protein. The data hold some 1,700,000 distinct CDR3 sequences, with roughly 35% observed a single time. What was sequenced was cord blood. The source is a newborn girl in good health. J is TRBJ1-6 and V is TRBV28; D is perhaps TRBD1 (5 bases). DNA for the CDR3: TGTGCCGGGGGCTCCTATAATTCACCCCTCCACTTT. Its protein product is CAGGSYNSPLHF.